This T cell receptor beta chain was captured in a study of Tregs in tolerant kidney transplant recipients. Across the study: Tregs grew less than 20 days with irradiated donor B cells, restimulated on day 11. Stimulator donor B cells were generated over approximately ten days with CD40L, cyclosporin A and IL-4. A roughly three-day belatacept mixed lymphocyte reaction, sometimes plus 5-day graft donor restimulation, preceded CD4+CD25+CD127- sorting.

Study findings and constraints: This study did not directly address biological reproducibility.

Germline V gives CDR1 SNHLY, CDR2 FYNNEI. Trimming shortened V by 7 bases and J by 5 bases, and 15 bases separated the two germline ends. This CDR3 is 14 amino acids long. Data came from immunoSEQ multiplex PCR; TCRdb stores just in-frame clones and leaves some out. This table has about 5,600 clones, 90% appearing once. About this clone itself: The antigen remains unidentified.

This TCR was recovered from a human patient who received a combined kidney and bone marrow transplant. The sequenced sample was Tregs from blood cultured with allogeneic cells, obtained before the transplant. The chain has TRBV2 and TRBJ2-1; perhaps TRBD2 as D (5 bases). The CDR3 protein is CASKQGLSNNEQFF. Here the CDR3 DNA reads TGTGCCAGCAAACAAGGACTTTCGAACAATGAGCAGTTCTTC.